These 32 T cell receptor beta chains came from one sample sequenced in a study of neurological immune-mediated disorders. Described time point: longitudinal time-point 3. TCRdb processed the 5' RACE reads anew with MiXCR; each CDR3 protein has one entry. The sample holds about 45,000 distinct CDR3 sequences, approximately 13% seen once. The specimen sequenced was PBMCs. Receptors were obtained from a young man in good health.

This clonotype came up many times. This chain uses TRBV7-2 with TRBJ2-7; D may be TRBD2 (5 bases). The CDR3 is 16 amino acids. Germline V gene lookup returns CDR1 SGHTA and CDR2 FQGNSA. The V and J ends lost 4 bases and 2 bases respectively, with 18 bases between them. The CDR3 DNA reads TGTGCCAGCAGCTCCTTGGGTAGCGTAACGACCTACGAGCAGTACTTC. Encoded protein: CASSSLGSVTTYEQYF.

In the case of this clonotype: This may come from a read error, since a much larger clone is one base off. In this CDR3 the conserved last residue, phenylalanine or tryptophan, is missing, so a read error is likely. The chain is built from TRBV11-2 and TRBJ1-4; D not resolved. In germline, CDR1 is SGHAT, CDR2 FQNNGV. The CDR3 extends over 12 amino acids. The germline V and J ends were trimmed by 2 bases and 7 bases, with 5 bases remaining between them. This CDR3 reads CASSLSPEKLFL. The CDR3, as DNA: TGTGCCAGCAGCTTATCCCCTGAAAAACTGTTTCTT.

The CDR3 DNA reads TGTGCCAGCAGCACACAACTCGGGGATGGCTACACCTTC. It codes for CASSTQLGDGYTF. V usage is TRBV7-3 and J usage is TRBJ1-2, with D unresolved. The germline V and J ends were trimmed by 5 bases and 6 bases, with 13 bases remaining between them. CDR3 length: 13 amino acids. Germline loops: CDR1 SGHTA, CDR2 FQGTGA.

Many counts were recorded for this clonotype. The CDR3 DNA reads as TGTGCCAGCAGCCAAGGACCCCAAGAGACCCAGTACTTC. It codes for CASSQGPQETQYF. The chain combines TRBV3-1 with TRBJ2-5; the D is unclear. The CDR3 is 13 residues long. Germline CDR1 reads LGHDT; CDR2 reads YNNKEL (reference sequence). V shed 1 base and J shed 1 base, with 4 bases lying between them.

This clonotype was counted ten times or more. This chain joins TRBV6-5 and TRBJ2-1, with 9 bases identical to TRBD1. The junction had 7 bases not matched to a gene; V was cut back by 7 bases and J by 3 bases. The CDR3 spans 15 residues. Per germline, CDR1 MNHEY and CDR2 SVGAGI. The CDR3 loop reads CASTSGDRDYNEQFF. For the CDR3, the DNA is TGTGCCAGCACATCCGGGGACAGGGACTACAATGAGCAGTTCTTC.

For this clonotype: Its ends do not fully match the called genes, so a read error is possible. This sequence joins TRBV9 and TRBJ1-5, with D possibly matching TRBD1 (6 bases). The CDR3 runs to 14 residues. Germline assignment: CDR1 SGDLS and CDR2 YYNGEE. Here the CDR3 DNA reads TGTGCAAGCAGCGTGGGGGCTGGGAACAAGCCCCAGCATTTT. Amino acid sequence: CASSVGAGNKPQHF.

The CDR3: CSARDQLAGVHEQFF. CDR3 in DNA: TGCAGTGCTAGAGATCAACTAGCGGGAGTCCATGAGCAGTTCTTC. The chain links TRBV20-1 to TRBJ2-1, with TRBD2 identical over 11 bases. The CDR3 length is 15 residues. CDR1 is DFQATT, CDR2 SNEGSKA, per germline (reference sequence). V trimming: 0 bases; J trimming: 8 bases; junction bases outside the gene matches: 6.

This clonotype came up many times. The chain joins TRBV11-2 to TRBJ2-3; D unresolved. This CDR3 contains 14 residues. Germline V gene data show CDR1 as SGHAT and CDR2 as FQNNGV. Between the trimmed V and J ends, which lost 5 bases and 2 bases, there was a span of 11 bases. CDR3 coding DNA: TGTGCCAGCAGCGTTAGCCATCCCACAGATACGCAGTATTTT. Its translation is CASSVSHPTDTQYF.

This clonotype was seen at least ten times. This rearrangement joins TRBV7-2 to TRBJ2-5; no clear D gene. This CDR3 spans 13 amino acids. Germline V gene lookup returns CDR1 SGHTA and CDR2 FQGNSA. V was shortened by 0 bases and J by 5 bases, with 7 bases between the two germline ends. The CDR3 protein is CASSLASRETQYF. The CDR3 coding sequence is TGTGCCAGCAGCTTAGCAAGTAGGGAGACCCAGTACTTC.

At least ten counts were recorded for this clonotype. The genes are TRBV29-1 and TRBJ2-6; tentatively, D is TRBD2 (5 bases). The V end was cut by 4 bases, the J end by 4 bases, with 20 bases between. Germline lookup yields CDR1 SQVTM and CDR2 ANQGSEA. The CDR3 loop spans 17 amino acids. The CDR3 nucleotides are TGCAGCGTTGTGGGTTTGGGCGGACTGGCCGGGGCCAACGTCCTGACTTTC. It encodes CSVVGLGGLAGANVLTF.

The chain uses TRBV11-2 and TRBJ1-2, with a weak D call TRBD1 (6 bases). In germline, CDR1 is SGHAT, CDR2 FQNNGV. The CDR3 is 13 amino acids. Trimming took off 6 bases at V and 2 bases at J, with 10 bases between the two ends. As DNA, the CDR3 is TGTGCCAGCAGTTCACAGGGAAACTATGGCTACACCTTC. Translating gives CASSSQGNYGYTF.

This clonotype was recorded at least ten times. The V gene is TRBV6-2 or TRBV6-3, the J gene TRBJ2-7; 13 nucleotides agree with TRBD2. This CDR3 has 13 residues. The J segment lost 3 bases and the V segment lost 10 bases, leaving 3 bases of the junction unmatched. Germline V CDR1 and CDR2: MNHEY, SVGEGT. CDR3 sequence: CANGTSGIYEQYF. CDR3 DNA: TGTGCCAACGGGACTAGCGGGATCTACGAGCAGTACTTC.

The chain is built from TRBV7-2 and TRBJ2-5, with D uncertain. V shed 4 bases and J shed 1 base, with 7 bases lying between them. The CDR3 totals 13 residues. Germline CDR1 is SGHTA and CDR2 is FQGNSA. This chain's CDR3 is CASSSSVQETQYF. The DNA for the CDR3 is TGTGCCAGCAGCTCGTCAGTCCAAGAGACCCAGTACTTC.

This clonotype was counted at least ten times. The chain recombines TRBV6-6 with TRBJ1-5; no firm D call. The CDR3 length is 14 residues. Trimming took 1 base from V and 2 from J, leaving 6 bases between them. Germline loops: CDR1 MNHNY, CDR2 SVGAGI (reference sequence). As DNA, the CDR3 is TGTGCCAGCAGTTACTACGGTGGCAATCAGCCCCAGCATTTT. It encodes CASSYYGGNQPQHF.

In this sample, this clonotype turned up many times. The CDR3 region is CAISEGDRVAFF. CDR3 nucleotides: TGTGCCATCAGTGAAGGGGACAGGGTTGCTTTCTTT. V usage is TRBV10-3 and J usage is TRBJ1-1; TRBD1 matches at 9 bases. The CDR3 loop spans 12 amino acids. V was pared by 3 bases and J by 11 bases, with 4 bases of the junction left unmatched. CDR1 is ENHRY and CDR2 is SYGVKD in the germline V gene.

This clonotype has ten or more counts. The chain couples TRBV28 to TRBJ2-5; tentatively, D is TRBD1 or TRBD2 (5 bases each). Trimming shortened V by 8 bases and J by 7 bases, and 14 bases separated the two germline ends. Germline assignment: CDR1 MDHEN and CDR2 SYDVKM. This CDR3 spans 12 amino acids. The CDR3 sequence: CASHQGGGTQYF. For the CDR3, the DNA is TGTGCCAGCCATCAGGGTGGGGGGACCCAGTACTTC. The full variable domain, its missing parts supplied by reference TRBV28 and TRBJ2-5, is DVKVTQSSRYLVKRTGEKVFLECVQDMDHENMFWYRQDPGLGLRLIYFSYDVKMKEKGDIPEGYSVSREKKERFSLILESASTNQTSMYLCASHQGGGTQYFGPGTRLLVL.

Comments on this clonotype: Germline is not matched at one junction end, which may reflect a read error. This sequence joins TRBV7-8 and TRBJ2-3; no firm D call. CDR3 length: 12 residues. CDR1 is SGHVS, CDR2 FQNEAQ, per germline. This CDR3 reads CVSSSSTDTQYF. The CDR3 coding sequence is TGTGTCAGCAGCTCAAGCACAGATACGCAGTATTTT.

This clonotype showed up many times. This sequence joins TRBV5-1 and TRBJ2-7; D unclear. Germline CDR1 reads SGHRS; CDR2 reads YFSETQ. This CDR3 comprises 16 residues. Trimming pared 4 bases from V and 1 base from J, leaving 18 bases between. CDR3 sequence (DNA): TGCGCCAGCAGCCTGGGCGGAGCAGCGCAATCCTACGAGCAGTACTTC. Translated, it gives CASSLGGAAQSYEQYF.

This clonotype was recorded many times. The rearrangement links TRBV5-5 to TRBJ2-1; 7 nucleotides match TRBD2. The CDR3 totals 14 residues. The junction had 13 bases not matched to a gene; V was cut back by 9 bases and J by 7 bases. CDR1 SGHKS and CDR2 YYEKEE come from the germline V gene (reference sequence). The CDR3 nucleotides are TGTGCCACCGAACGGGCGGGAGTAGGGAATGAGCAGTTCTTC. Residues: CATERAGVGNEQFF.

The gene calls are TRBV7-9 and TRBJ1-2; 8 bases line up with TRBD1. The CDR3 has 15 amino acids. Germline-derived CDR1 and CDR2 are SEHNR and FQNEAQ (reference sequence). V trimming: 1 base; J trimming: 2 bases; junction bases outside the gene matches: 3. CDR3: CASSLGTGKNYGYTF. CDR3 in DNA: TGTGCCAGCAGCTTAGGGACAGGGAAGAACTATGGCTACACCTTC.

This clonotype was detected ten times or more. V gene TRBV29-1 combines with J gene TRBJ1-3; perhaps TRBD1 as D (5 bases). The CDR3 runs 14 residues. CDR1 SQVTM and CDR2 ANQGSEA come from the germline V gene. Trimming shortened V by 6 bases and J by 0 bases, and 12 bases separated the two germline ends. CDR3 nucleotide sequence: TGCAGCGTGGCCCAGGGAAGCTCTGGAAACACCATATATTTT. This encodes CSVAQGSSGNTIYF.

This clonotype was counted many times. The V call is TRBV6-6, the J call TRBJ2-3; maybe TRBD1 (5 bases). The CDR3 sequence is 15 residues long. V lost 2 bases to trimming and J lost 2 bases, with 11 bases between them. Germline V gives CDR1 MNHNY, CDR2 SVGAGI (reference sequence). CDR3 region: CASSYGAGFTDTQYF. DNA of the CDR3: TGTGCCAGCAGTTACGGGGCCGGCTTCACAGATACGCAGTATTTT.

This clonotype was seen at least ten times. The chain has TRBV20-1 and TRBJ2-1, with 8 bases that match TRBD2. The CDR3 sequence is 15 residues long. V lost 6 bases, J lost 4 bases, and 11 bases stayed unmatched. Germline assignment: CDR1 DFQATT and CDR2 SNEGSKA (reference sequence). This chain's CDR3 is CSASGGVAGYNEQFF. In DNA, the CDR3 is TGCAGTGCCTCCGGGGGAGTAGCGGGGTACAATGAGCAGTTCTTC.

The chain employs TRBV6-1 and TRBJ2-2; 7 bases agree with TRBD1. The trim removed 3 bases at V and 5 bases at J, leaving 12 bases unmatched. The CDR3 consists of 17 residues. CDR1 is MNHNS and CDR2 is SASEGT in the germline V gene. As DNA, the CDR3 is TGTGCCAGCAGTGATTCCCCCTCAGGGGGAGATACCGGGGAGCTGTTTTTT. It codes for CASSDSPSGGDTGELFF.

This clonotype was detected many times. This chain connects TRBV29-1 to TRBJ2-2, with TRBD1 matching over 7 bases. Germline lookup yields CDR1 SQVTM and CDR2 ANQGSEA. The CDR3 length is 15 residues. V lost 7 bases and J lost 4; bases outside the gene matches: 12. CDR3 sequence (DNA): TGCAGCGCTCGTCGACAGGGCGGTGGCACCGGGGAGCTGTTTTTT. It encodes CSARRQGGGTGELFF.

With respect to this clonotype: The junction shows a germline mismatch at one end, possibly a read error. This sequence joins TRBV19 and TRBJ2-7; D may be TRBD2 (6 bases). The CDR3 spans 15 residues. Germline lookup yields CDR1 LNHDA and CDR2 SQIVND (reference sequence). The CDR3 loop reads CVSSGGTASSYEQYF. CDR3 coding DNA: TGTGTCAGTAGCGGTGGGACCGCGAGCTCCTACGAGCAGTACTTC. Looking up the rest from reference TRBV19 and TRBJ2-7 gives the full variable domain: DGGITQSPKYLFRKEGQNVTLSCEQNLNHDAMYWYRQDPGQGLRLIYYSQIVNDFQKGDIAEGYSVSREKKESFPLTVTSAQKNPTAFYLCVSSGGTASSYEQYFGPGTRLTVT.

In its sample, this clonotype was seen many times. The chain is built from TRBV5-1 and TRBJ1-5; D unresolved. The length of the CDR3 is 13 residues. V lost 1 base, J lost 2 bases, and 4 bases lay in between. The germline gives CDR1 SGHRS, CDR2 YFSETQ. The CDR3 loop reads CASSLSGNQPQHF. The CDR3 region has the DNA TGCGCCAGCAGCTTGAGCGGCAATCAGCCCCAGCATTTT.

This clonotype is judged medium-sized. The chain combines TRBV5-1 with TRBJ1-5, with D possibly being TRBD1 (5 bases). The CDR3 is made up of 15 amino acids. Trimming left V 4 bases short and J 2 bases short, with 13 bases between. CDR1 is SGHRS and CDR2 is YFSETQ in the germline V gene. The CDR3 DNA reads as TGCGCCAGCAGCCCGGCCTGGGGCGGCAATCAGCCCCAGCATTTT. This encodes CASSPAWGGNQPQHF. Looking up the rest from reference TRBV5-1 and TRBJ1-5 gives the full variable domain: KAGVTQTPRYLIKTRGQQVTLSCSPISGHRSVSWYQQTPGQGLQFLFEYFSETQRNKGNFPGRFSGRQFSNSRSEMNVSTLELGDSALYLCASSPAWGGNQPQHFGDGTRLSIL.

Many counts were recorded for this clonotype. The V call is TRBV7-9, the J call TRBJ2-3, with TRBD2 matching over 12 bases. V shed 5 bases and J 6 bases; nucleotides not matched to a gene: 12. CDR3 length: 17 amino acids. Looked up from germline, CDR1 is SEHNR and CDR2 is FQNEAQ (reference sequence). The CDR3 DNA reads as TGTGCCAGCAGCCGACTAGCGGGAGCTGGAGTCGGCGATACGCAGTATTTT. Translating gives CASSRLAGAGVGDTQYF.

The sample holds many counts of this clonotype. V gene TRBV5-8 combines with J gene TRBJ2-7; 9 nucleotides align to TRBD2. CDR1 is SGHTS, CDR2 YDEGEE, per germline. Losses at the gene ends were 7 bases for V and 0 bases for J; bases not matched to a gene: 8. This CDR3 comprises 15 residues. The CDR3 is CASARLAASSYEQYF. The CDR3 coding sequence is TGTGCCAGCGCTCGACTAGCGGCGAGCTCCTACGAGCAGTACTTC.

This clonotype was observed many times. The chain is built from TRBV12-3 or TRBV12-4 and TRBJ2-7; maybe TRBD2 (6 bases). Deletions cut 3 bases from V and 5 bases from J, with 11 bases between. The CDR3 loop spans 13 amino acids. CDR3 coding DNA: TGTGCCAGCAGTTTCGGGGGAGGCCACGAGCAGTACTTC. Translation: CASSFGGGHEQYF.

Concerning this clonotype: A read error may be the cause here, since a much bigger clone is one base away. The CDR3 region is CASSQGQGKSYEQYF. The CDR3 coding sequence is TGTGCCAGCAGCCAGGGACAGGGAAAGTCCTACGAGCAGTACTTC. This chain joins TRBV7-3 and TRBJ2-7, with 9 bases aligning to TRBD1. Germline V gene data show CDR1 as SGHTA and CDR2 as FQGTGA. This CDR3 has 15 residues. With V trimmed by 5 bases and J by 1 base, 6 bases remained unmatched. The complete variable domain, with remaining parts taken from reference TRBV7-3 and TRBJ2-7, reads GAGVSQTPSNKVTEKGKYVELRCDPISGHTALYWYRQSLGQGPEFLIYFQGTGAADDSGLPNDRFFAVRPEGSVSTLKIQRTERGDSAVYLCASSQGQGKSYEQYFGPGTRLTVT.